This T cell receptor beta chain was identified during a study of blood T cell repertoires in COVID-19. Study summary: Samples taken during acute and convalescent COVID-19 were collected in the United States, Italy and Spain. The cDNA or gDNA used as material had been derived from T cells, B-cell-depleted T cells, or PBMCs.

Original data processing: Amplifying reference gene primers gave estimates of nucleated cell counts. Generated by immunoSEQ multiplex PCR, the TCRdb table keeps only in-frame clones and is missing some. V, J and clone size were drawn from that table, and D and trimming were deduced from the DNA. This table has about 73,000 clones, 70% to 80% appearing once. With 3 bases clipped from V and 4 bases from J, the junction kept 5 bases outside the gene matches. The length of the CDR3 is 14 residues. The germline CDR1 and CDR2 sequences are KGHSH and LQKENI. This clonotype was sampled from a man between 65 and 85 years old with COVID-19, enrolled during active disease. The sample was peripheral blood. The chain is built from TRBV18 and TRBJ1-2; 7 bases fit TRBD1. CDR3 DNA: TGTGCCAGCTCACCTGGGACAGATTTCTATGGCTACACCTTC. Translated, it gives CASSPGTDFYGYTF.